The rows below give T cell receptor beta chains drawn from one sample of a study of CD8 T cells in Susac syndrome. TCRdb re-analysed the immunoSEQ multiplex PCR reads in MiXCR, keeping a single row per CDR3 protein. The table has under 200,000 distinct CDR3 sequences, roughly 91% seen once. The sequencing input was CD4+ T cells from PBMCs. The origin of the receptors is a human donor with Susac syndrome. Both conserved end residues are part of each CDR3. Fields, in order: D gene, clone size, V gene, J gene, CDR3 protein, CDR3 DNA. The D gene is left open where the match is weak. Clone sizes are given selectively: once, few, many, or a class where the clone is expanded.

>NA|few|TRBV28|TRBJ2-1
CASSSGPPHDEQFF
TGTGCCAGCTCTTCCGGACCCCCTCACGATGAGCAGTTCTTC
>NA|NA|TRBV20-1|TRBJ1-2
CSLGRHPNYGYTF
TGCTCTCTGGGGCGGCATCCTAACTATGGCTACACCTTC
>NA|NA|TRBV5-1|TRBJ1-1
CASSRDRDEAFF
TGCGCCAGCAGCCGCGACCGAGATGAAGCTTTCTTT
>NA|NA|TRBV6-1|TRBJ1-4
CASSSTVTGLDEKLFF
TGTGCCAGCAGCTCTACCGTTACAGGGTTAGATGAAAAACTGTTTTTT
>NA|NA|TRBV4-3|TRBJ2-7
CASSLSQGRDEQYF
TGCGCCAGCAGCTTGAGTCAGGGAAGGGACGAGCAGTACTTC
>NA|NA|TRBV18|TRBJ1-1
CASSPVPGHTEAFF
TGTGCCAGCTCACCGGTCCCCGGGCACACTGAAGCTTTCTTT
>NA|NA|TRBV6-5|TRBJ2-7
CASRGITYEQYF
TGTGCCAGCAGAGGGATAACCTACGAGCAGTACTTC
>TRBD1|NA|TRBV12-3/TRBV12-4|TRBJ1-4
CASSSDRGVGEKLFF
TGTGCCAGCAGTTCCGACAGGGGGGTAGGTGAAAAACTGTTTTTT
>TRBD2|few|TRBV20-1|TRBJ2-3
CSARVAGGFADTQYF
TGCAGTGCTCGAGTAGCGGGAGGGTTCGCTGATACGCAGTATTTT
>NA|NA|TRBV12-3/TRBV12-4|TRBJ2-3
CASSLEGAFTDTQYF
TGTGCCAGCAGTTTGGAGGGGGCCTTCACAGATACGCAGTATTTT
>TRBD2|NA|TRBV29-1|TRBJ2-1
CSVEVGGGADEQFF
TGCAGCGTTGAAGTTGGCGGGGGGGCCGATGAGCAGTTCTTC
>NA|NA|TRBV27|TRBJ2-5
CASSLSGFQETQYF
TGTGCCAGCAGTTTATCTGGGTTCCAAGAGACCCAGTACTTC
>NA|NA|TRBV5-4|TRBJ1-1
CASSWDQGLNTEAFF
TGTGCCAGCAGCTGGGACCAGGGTTTGAACACTGAAGCTTTCTTT